A single sample gave rise to the 8 T cell receptor beta chains below, sequenced in a study of cytomegalovirus exposure and HLA in healthy donors. In the PCR, 60 Vbeta and 13 Jbeta primers were used. Profiling relied on immunoSEQ multiplex PCR, and the TCRdb table lists in-frame clones only, not all of them. The repertoire includes 150,000 to 200,000 clones, about 88% of them detected once, and under 2.5% sits in the top ten. The sequenced material came from PBMCs. The source is a woman between 18 and 29 years old in good health and CMV-seronegative.

J is TRBJ2-7 and V is TRBV7-8, with a possible D match to TRBD1 (6 bases). V dropped 1 base and J dropped 0 bases, with 13 bases sitting between them. Germline CDR1 and CDR2: SGHVS and FQNEAQ. The length of the CDR3 is 16 residues. DNA for the CDR3: TGTGCCAGCAGCTTAGATTTCCAGGGGAGCTCCTACGAGCAGTACTTC. It encodes CASSLDFQGSSYEQYF.

The chain has TRBV14 and TRBJ1-2, with unresolved D. V dropped 4 bases and J dropped 4 bases, with 16 bases sitting between them. CDR1 SGHDN and CDR2 FVKESK come from the germline V gene. The CDR3 extends over 15 amino acids. The CDR3 is CASSPQVDSTYGYTF. The CDR3 DNA sequence: TGTGCCAGCAGCCCGCAAGTGGACTCGACCTATGGCTACACCTTC.

The chain is built from TRBV6-5 and TRBJ2-7; 10 bases line up with TRBD1. The CDR3 has 15 amino acids. The germline V gene encodes CDR1 MNHEY and CDR2 SVGAGI. Unmatched junction bases numbered 5, after V lost 3 bases and J lost 3 bases. The CDR3 is CASSYRTGGLYEQYF. CDR3 coding DNA: TGTGCCAGCAGTTATCGGACAGGGGGACTCTACGAGCAGTACTTC.

The chain couples TRBV4-2 to TRBJ2-7, with TRBD2 matching over 9 bases. The CDR3 extends over 15 amino acids. Germline CDR1 reads LGHNA; CDR2 reads YNFKEQ. The trim removed 2 bases at V and 4 bases at J, leaving 6 bases unmatched. The CDR3 loop reads CASSQPGTSSYEQYF. The CDR3 DNA follows: TGTGCCAGCAGCCAACCCGGGACTAGCAGTTACGAGCAGTACTTC.

The chain couples TRBV4-2 to TRBJ2-5, with 7 bases identical to TRBD2. V gave up 3 bases and J gave up 13 bases; unmatched junction bases: 8. Germline V lookup: CDR1 LGHNA, CDR2 YNFKEQ. The CDR3 covers 12 residues. CDR3 region: CASSQGAGVTYF. In DNA, the CDR3 is TGTGCCAGCAGCCAGGGCGCGGGGGTTACGTACTTC.

This chain uses TRBV2 with TRBJ1-4; TRBD1 might be the D (5 bases). The CDR3 runs 16 residues. CDR1 SNHLY and CDR2 FYNNEI come from the germline V gene. V was shortened by 2 bases and J by 2 bases, with 12 bases between the two germline ends. The CDR3 nucleotides read TGTGCCAGCAGTGAACACGTCGGGGGTACTAATGAAAAACTGTTTTTT. Its protein is CASSEHVGGTNEKLFF.

The table lists this clone with a few counts. This chain uses TRBV7-6 with TRBJ2-3, with D unresolved. Trimming removed 7 bases from V and 3 bases from J, with 11 bases in between. This CDR3 spans 13 amino acids. Per germline, CDR1 SGHVS and CDR2 FNYEAQ. CDR3 coding DNA: TGTGCCAGCACCGTTTCAGTGACAGATACGCAGTATTTT. This codes for CASTVSVTDTQYF. The full variable domain, its missing parts supplied by reference TRBV7-6 and TRBJ2-3, is GAGVSQSPRYKVTKRGQDVALRCDPISGHVSLYWYRQALGQGPEFLTYFNYEAQQDKSGLPNDRFSAERPEGSISTLTIQRTEQRDSAMYRCASTVSVTDTQYFGPGTRLTVL.

V gene TRBV5-4 combines with J gene TRBJ2-7, with 10 bases aligning to TRBD2. Germline V lookup: CDR1 SGHNT, CDR2 YYREEE (reference sequence). This CDR3 spans 14 amino acids. J lost 6 bases, V lost 2 bases, and 5 bases had no gene match. CDR3 nucleotide sequence: TGTGCCAGCAGCTTAGCGGGAGGGCCCAGCGAGCAGTACTTC. This gives the protein CASSLAGGPSEQYF.